Listed below are T cell receptor beta chains from one sample, sequenced in a study of blood T cell repertoires in COVID-19. Sequencing was performed with immunoSEQ multiplex PCR; in TCRdb, only in-frame clones are kept and a portion is missing. The repertoire holds about 190,000 clones, less than 85% seen once, with more than 2.5% in the top ten. Sequencing was carried out using PBMCs or T cells enriched from blood (not recorded which). These receptors were taken from a woman in her 30s who had recovered from COVID-19. Both conserved end residues are part of each CDR3.

V gene: TRBV5-8
CDR3 length: 13
J gene: TRBJ2-7
CDR3 protein: CASSLGGTSEQYF

V gene: TRBV27
CDR3 length: 14
J gene: TRBJ1-1
CDR3 protein: CASSLSAGRVEAFF

V gene: TRBV11-3
CDR3 length: 14
J gene: TRBJ1-1
CDR3 protein: CASSRGQANTEAFF

V gene: TRBV5-1
CDR3 length: 15
J gene: TRBJ1-4
CDR3 protein: CASSLEDSIYEKLFF

V gene: TRBV7-2
CDR3 length: 15
J gene: TRBJ2-2
CDR3 protein: CASSQRTGSLWELFF

V gene: TRBV15
CDR3 length: 15
J gene: TRBJ1-5
CDR3 protein: CATSRGTGAGQPQHF

V gene: TRBV5-1
CDR3 length: 17
J gene: TRBJ2-4
CDR3 protein: CASSFSASGVSKNIQYF

V gene: TRBV10-3
CDR3 length: 14
J gene: TRBJ1-6
CDR3 protein: CAISEPGYNSPLHF

V gene: TRBV7-9
CDR3 length: 12
J gene: TRBJ1-2
CDR3 protein: CASSTTGSGYTF

V gene: TRBV19
CDR3 length: 14
J gene: TRBJ2-3
CDR3 protein: CASSIVGREDTQYF

V gene: TRBV20-1
CDR3 length: 20
J gene: TRBJ2-3
CDR3 protein: CSASPWGEASGRALADTQYF

V gene: TRBV6-5
CDR3 length: 14
J gene: TRBJ2-1
CDR3 protein: CASSYRDYYNEQFF

V gene: TRBV2
CDR3 length: 15
J gene: TRBJ2-5
CDR3 protein: CASSALAGGQETQYF

V gene: TRBV10-1
CDR3 length: 15
J gene: TRBJ1-5
CDR3 protein: CASSIQGNGNQPQHF

V gene: TRBV4-1
CDR3 length: 13
J gene: TRBJ2-1
CDR3 protein: CASTDGGDNEQFF

V gene: TRBV18
CDR3 length: 13
J gene: TRBJ1-2
CDR3 protein: CASSPTDIYGYTF

V gene: TRBV6-5
CDR3 length: 15
J gene: TRBJ2-3
CDR3 protein: CASSYGGYGTDTQYF

V gene: TRBV20-1
CDR3 length: 16
J gene: TRBJ2-2
CDR3 protein: CSASNLAGANTGELFF

V gene: TRBV11-1
CDR3 length: 15
J gene: TRBJ2-5
CDR3 protein: CASSPGQGSQETQYF

V gene: TRBV2
CDR3 length: 15
J gene: TRBJ2-3
CDR3 protein: CASISVGGPTDTQYF

V gene: TRBV25-1
CDR3 length: 13
J gene: TRBJ2-1
CDR3 protein: CASSESGRDEQFF

V gene: TRBV5-1
CDR3 length: 15
J gene: TRBJ1-6
CDR3 protein: CASSLEGKYNSPLHF

V gene: TRBV11-3
CDR3 length: 15
J gene: TRBJ2-5
CDR3 protein: CASSSRSSREETQYF

V gene: TRBV5-1
CDR3 length: 13
J gene: TRBJ2-7
CDR3 protein: CASSPGGNYEQYF

V gene: TRBV19
CDR3 length: 18
J gene: TRBJ1-4
CDR3 protein: CASSPPGGLTATNEKLFF

V gene: TRBV30
CDR3 length: 16
J gene: TRBJ1-2
CDR3 protein: CAWRGDRGTSLYGYTF

V gene: TRBV29-1
CDR3 length: 15
J gene: TRBJ2-6
CDR3 protein: CSVLTAESGANVLTF

V gene: TRBV28
CDR3 length: 16
J gene: TRBJ2-2
CDR3 protein: CASTPGTGLNTGELFF

V gene: TRBV10-2
CDR3 length: 13
J gene: TRBJ2-1
CDR3 protein: CASSYSNYNEQFF

V gene: TRBV28
CDR3 length: 16
J gene: TRBJ2-6
CDR3 protein: CASTLAGATGANVLTF

V gene: TRBV6-4
CDR3 length: 16
J gene: TRBJ1-2
CDR3 protein: CASSDSPGHGGYGYTF

V gene: TRBV7-9
CDR3 length: 14
J gene: TRBJ2-1
CDR3 protein: CASSLVGGGNEQFF

V gene: TRBV27
CDR3 length: 14
J gene: TRBJ2-1
CDR3 protein: CASSRDRGYNEQFF

V gene: TRBV29-1
CDR3 length: 12
J gene: TRBJ2-1
CDR3 protein: CSVVSLLNEQFF

V gene: TRBV30
CDR3 length: 15
J gene: TRBJ2-1
CDR3 protein: CAWSLLGYQGNEQFF

V gene: TRBV2
CDR3 length: 14
J gene: TRBJ2-5
CDR3 protein: CASSEAGRGPSQYF

V gene: TRBV6-4
CDR3 length: 14
J gene: TRBJ1-5
CDR3 protein: CASRDRRSNQPQHF

V gene: TRBV5-1
CDR3 length: 15
J gene: TRBJ1-1
CDR3 protein: CASSLVRGPNTEAFF

V gene: TRBV19
CDR3 length: 17
J gene: TRBJ1-1
CDR3 protein: CASSNAFGATGVTEAFF

V gene: TRBV5-6
CDR3 length: 15
J gene: TRBJ2-7
CDR3 protein: CASSIGQVRDLEQYF

V gene: TRBV5-6
CDR3 length: 13
J gene: TRBJ1-1
CDR3 protein: CASSLVGGVEAFF

V gene: TRBV7-8
CDR3 length: 14
J gene: TRBJ2-1
CDR3 protein: CASSLGAGYNEQFF

V gene: TRBV12-3/TRBV12-4
CDR3 length: 12
J gene: TRBJ1-4
CDR3 protein: CASSLVAVELFF

V gene: TRBV10-3
CDR3 length: 15
J gene: TRBJ1-2
CDR3 protein: CAIMDRTARAGGYTF

V gene: TRBV5-5
CDR3 length: 17
J gene: TRBJ2-2
CDR3 protein: CASSRLAGGGKTGELFF

V gene: TRBV19
CDR3 length: 12
J gene: TRBJ2-3
CDR3 protein: CASSTGSDTQYF

V gene: TRBV25-1
CDR3 length: 11
J gene: TRBJ1-2
CDR3 protein: CASSGGGGYTF

V gene: TRBV24-1
CDR3 length: 15
J gene: TRBJ1-5
CDR3 protein: CATSDRTGVDQPQHF

V gene: TRBV28
CDR3 length: 15
J gene: TRBJ1-5
CDR3 protein: CASSFLTSGVQPQHF

V gene: TRBV30
CDR3 length: 14
J gene: TRBJ2-7
CDR3 protein: CAWSVAVPRNEQYF